These T cell receptor beta chains were read from a single sample in a study of blood T cell repertoires in COVID-19. Data came from immunoSEQ multiplex PCR; TCRdb stores just in-frame clones and leaves some out. The sample has around 54,000 clones; roughly 80% are singletons. Sequencing used peripheral blood. All receptors derive from a woman aged 55-69 years with acute or convalescent COVID-19. Each CDR3 is given with its conserved first and last residue. A D gene is named only where the DNA matches it firmly. Part of the rows lack a size; the others show once, few, many or a class for expanded clones.

DNA	CDR3	size	D	V	J
TGTGCCTCTGACAGACTTTATAGCAATCAGCCCCAGCATTTT	CASDRLYSNQPQHF	NA	NA	TRBV6-5	TRBJ1-5
TGTGCCAGCAGCTTGGATGCGGGCAGCTCCTACGAGCAGTACTTC	CASSLDAGSSYEQYF	NA	NA	TRBV5-4	TRBJ2-7
TGTGCCAGCAGCCCCGGTGGGGGGGGGAATCAGCCCCAGCATTTT	CASSPGGGGNQPQHF	NA	NA	TRBV11-2	TRBJ1-5
TGCAGCGTCCCGGGACAGGGCACAGATACGCAGTATTTT	CSVPGQGTDTQYF	few	TRBD1	TRBV29-1	TRBJ2-3
TGTGCCAGCAGCGTTTCCGGGAACTATGGCTACACCTTC	CASSVSGNYGYTF	NA	NA	TRBV9	TRBJ1-2
TGTGCCAGCAGTTTACGGGGTTACGAGCAGTACTTC	CASSLRGYEQYF	few	NA	TRBV12-3/TRBV12-4	TRBJ2-7
TGTGCCAGTAGTTCCGGACAAGTCTATAACACTGAAGCTTTCTTT	CASSSGQVYNTEAFF	NA	NA	TRBV19	TRBJ1-1
TGTGCCAGCAGGCAACAGGTAGAGGTAGACAATCAGCCCCAGCATTTT	CASRQQVEVDNQPQHF	NA	NA	TRBV7-3	TRBJ1-5
TGTGCCAGCAGTCCCGGGACTAGCGGGTACAATGAGCAGTTCTTC	CASSPGTSGYNEQFF	once	TRBD2	TRBV27	TRBJ2-1
TGTGCCAGCAGCCCCCCGACAGGGGGCAGCGAGCAGTACTTC	CASSPPTGGSEQYF	few	TRBD1	TRBV14	TRBJ2-7
TGTGCCAGCAGCGTTACGTACCAGGGAGGGACTGAAGCTTTCTTT	CASSVTYQGGTEAFF	few	NA	TRBV7-2	TRBJ1-1
TGTGCCAGCAAACAAGGGACAGGCCACTATGGCTACACCTTC	CASKQGTGHYGYTF	NA	TRBD1	TRBV6-5	TRBJ1-2
TGCAGTGCTAGTTTTGGGACTAGCGGCAATGAGCAGTTCTTC	CSASFGTSGNEQFF	NA	TRBD2	TRBV20-1	TRBJ2-1
TGCGCCAGCAGCTTGAGGGTTGGAGGTGGCGAGCAGTACTTC	CASSLRVGGGEQYF	once	NA	TRBV5-1	TRBJ2-7
TGTGCCAGCAGCAAAGAGCCCCGGCGCCGGGCGGGGCCTGCGAATTCACCCCTCCACTTT	CASSKEPRRRAGPANSPLHF	NA	NA	TRBV21-1	TRBJ1-6
TGTGCCAGCAGTTTAGGCGGGGCAGCCGGAAACACCATATATTTT	CASSLGGAAGNTIYF	few	NA	TRBV28	TRBJ1-3
TGTGCCAGCAGTGAAGGGGCAGGGGTGAACACTGAAGCTTTCTTT	CASSEGAGVNTEAFF	NA	NA	TRBV2	TRBJ1-1
TGTGCCAGCAGTGACCCGGGACAGGGTGGTCGCCTTAGTGGCTACACCTTC	CASSDPGQGGRLSGYTF	few	TRBD1	TRBV6-1	TRBJ1-2
TGCAGCGTTGAAGGTCACGGGTCCTACGAGCAGTACTTC	CSVEGHGSYEQYF	NA	NA	TRBV29-1	TRBJ2-7
TGTGCCTGGTCCCCGGTGGGCAATCAGCCCCAGCATTTT	CAWSPVGNQPQHF	NA	NA	TRBV30	TRBJ1-5
TGCGCCAGCAGCCAAGGAAGTAACAGCCCTAACTATGGCTACACCTTC	CASSQGSNSPNYGYTF	once	NA	TRBV5-1	TRBJ1-2
TGTGCCAGCAGTTCCCGACAGGGTCTTCAAGAGACCCAGTACTTC	CASSSRQGLQETQYF	NA	TRBD1	TRBV27	TRBJ2-5
TGTGCCAGCAGGGGACAGGGGAACACTGAAGCTTTCTTT	CASRGQGNTEAFF	few	TRBD1	TRBV27	TRBJ1-1
TGTGCCTGGAGCGGTTACACCGGGGAGCTGTTTTTT	CAWSGYTGELFF	NA	NA	TRBV30	TRBJ2-2
TGTGCCAGCAGCCACCGTCGGACTGAAGCTTTCTTT	CASSHRRTEAFF	NA	NA	TRBV12-3/TRBV12-4	TRBJ1-1
TGTGCCACCAGTGATTCAGGATGGAATGGAAACACCATATATTTT	CATSDSGWNGNTIYF	NA	NA	TRBV24-1	TRBJ1-3
TGTGCCAGCAGTGAAGCTTACGGAGGGAATGAGCAGTTCTTC	CASSEAYGGNEQFF	NA	NA	TRBV6-1	TRBJ2-1
TGCGCCAGCAGCACCACCCTCGGTGGCGGGGGATCAACAGATACGCAGTATTTT	CASSTTLGGGGSTDTQYF	NA	TRBD2	TRBV5-1	TRBJ2-3
TGTGCCAGCAGTGTAGCCGGGACAGGTAACGAAAAACTGTTTTTT	CASSVAGTGNEKLFF	NA	TRBD1	TRBV6-1	TRBJ1-4
TGCAGCGTTGGCCGGGGAGACGAAAAACTGTTTTTT	CSVGRGDEKLFF	NA	NA	TRBV29-1	TRBJ1-4
TGTGCCAGCAGTGCCCTTAATGAGCAGTTCTTC	CASSALNEQFF	NA	NA	TRBV2	TRBJ2-1
TGTGCCACCAGTGCACAGGGATACGGTGAGCAGTTCTTC	CATSAQGYGEQFF	NA	NA	TRBV24-1	TRBJ2-1
TGTGCCAGTAGTACTCAACCGGGTGAGCAGTTCTTC	CASSTQPGEQFF	NA	NA	TRBV19	TRBJ2-1
TGTGCCAGCAGCTTCCAGGAAAAACTGTTTTTT	CASSFQEKLFF	few	NA	TRBV7-9	TRBJ1-4
TGTGCCAGCAAAGACAGGGCTGGGGCCAACGTCCTGACTTTC	CASKDRAGANVLTF	NA	TRBD1	TRBV27	TRBJ2-6
TGTGCCAGCAGTTTAGCCCCCCTAAGGACAGGTCGTGAGACCCAGTACTTC	CASSLAPLRTGRETQYF	NA	TRBD1	TRBV27	TRBJ2-5
TGTGCCAGTAGTATAGTGGCGGGGGCCGGGGAGCTGTTTTTT	CASSIVAGAGELFF	once	TRBD2	TRBV19	TRBJ2-2
TGTGCCATCAGTGAGTATGACAGGGTGGCAACAAGATATGGCTACACCTTC	CAISEYDRVATRYGYTF	NA	TRBD1	TRBV10-3	TRBJ1-2
TGTGCCACCGCAGACTCACCGACCTACGAGCAGTACTTC	CATADSPTYEQYF	NA	NA	TRBV28	TRBJ2-7
TGTGCCAGTAGTCTGCGTGAAGTGTCACCCCTCCACTTT	CASSLREVSPLHF	NA	NA	TRBV19	TRBJ1-6
TGTGCCAGCAGTTCACATGCTGTCCGCGCGGGTGGAAACACCATATATTTT	CASSSHAVRAGGNTIYF	NA	NA	TRBV28	TRBJ1-3
TGTGCCAGTGGCCCGGGGGTAGGCTCCTACAATGAGCAGTTCTTC	CASGPGVGSYNEQFF	NA	NA	TRBV19	TRBJ2-1